This TCR beta chain stems from a study of T-cell reconstitution after alpha-beta-depleted transplantation in children. Unique molecular identifiers were incorporated into the prepared TCRbeta library. TCRdb analysed the PCR reads with MiXCR anew, one entry per CDR3 protein. The sample includes about 360,000 distinct CDR3 sequences, roughly 14% of them seen just once. CDR1 and CDR2 (germline): SGHRS, YFSETQ. Trimming at V came to 3 bases and at J to 4 bases, leaving 18 bases not matched to a gene. This CDR3 has 19 residues. This clonotype came up a few times. This clonotype was sampled from a human donor who donated a stem cell graft to a child with Fanconi anemia. The chain couples TRBV5-1 to TRBJ2-2; 7 nucleotides align to TRBD1. The input for sequencing was PBMCs, taken from the stem cell graft. CDR3 loop: CASSWTGDVRRTSTGELFF. DNA for the CDR3: TGCGCCAGCAGCTGGACAGGTGATGTAAGGAGGACGAGCACCGGGGAGCTGTTTTTT. The variable domain in full, completed from reference TRBV5-1 and TRBJ2-2, reads KAGVTQTPRYLIKTRGQQVTLSCSPISGHRSVSWYQQTPGQGLQFLFEYFSETQRNKGNFPGRFSGRQFSNSRSEMNVSTLELGDSALYLCASSWTGDVRRTSTGELFFGEGSRLTVL.